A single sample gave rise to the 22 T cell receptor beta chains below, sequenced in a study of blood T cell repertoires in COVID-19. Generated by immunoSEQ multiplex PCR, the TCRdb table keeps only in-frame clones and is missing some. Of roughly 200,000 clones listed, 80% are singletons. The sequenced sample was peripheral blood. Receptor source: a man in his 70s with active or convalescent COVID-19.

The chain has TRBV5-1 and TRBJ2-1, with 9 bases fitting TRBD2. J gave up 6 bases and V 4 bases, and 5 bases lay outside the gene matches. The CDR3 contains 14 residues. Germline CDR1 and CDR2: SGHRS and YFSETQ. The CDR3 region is CASSPRTSANEQFF. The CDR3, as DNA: TGCGCCAGCAGCCCAAGGACTAGCGCCAATGAGCAGTTCTTC.

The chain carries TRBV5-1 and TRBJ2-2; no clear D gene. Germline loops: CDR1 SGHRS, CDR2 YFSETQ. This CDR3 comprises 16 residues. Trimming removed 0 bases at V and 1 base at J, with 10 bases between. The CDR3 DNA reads TGCGCCAGCAGCTTGGGCCAGAGGATGAACACCGGGGAGCTGTTTTTT. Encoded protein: CASSLGQRMNTGELFF.

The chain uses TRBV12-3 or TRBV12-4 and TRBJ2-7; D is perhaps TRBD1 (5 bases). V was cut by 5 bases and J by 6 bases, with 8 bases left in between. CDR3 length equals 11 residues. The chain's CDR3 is CASSRGSEQYF. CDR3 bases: TGTGCCAGCAGTAGGGGAAGCGAGCAGTACTTC.

In DNA, the CDR3 is TGTGCCACCAGTGAGCCCCCCGCAACTAGCGGGGCCACCCATGAGCAGTTCTTC. Residues: CATSEPPATSGATHEQFF. This chain links TRBV24-1 with TRBJ2-1, with 10 bases identical to TRBD2. J was trimmed by 8 bases and V by 4 bases; bases with no gene match: 16. Germline V gene lookup returns CDR1 KGHDR and CDR2 SFDVKD. The CDR3 runs 18 residues.

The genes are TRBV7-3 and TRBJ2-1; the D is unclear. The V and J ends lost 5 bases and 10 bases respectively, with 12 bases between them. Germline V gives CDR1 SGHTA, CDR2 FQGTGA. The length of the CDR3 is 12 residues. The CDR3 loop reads CASSRGDREQFF. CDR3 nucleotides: TGTGCCAGCAGCCGAGGCGATCGAGAGCAGTTCTTC.

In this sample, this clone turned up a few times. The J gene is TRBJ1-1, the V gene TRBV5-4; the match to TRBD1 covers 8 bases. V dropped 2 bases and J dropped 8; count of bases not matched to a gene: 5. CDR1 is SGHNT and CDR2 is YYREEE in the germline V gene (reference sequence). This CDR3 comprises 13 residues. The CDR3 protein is CASSFSGDREAFF. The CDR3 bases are TGTGCCAGCAGCTTTTCCGGGGACAGGGAAGCTTTCTTT.

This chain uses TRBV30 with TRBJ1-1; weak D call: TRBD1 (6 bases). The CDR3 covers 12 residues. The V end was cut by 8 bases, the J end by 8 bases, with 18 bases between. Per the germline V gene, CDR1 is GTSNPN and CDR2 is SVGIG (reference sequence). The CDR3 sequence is CAVEQGFKEAFF. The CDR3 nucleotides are TGTGCCGTTGAACAGGGATTCAAAGAAGCTTTCTTT.

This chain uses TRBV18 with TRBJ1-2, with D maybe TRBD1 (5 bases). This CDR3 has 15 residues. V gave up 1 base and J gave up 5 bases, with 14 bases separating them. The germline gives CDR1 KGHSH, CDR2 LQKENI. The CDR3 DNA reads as TGTGCCAGCTCACCACGGGAAAGGGAGGGGTATGGCTACACCTTC. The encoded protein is CASSPREREGYGYTF. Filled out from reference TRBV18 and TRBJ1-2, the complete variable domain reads NAGVMQNPRHLVRRRGQEARLRCSPMKGHSHVYWYRQLPEEGLKFMVYLQKENIIDESGMPKERFSAEFPKEGPSILRIQQVVRGDSAAYFCASSPREREGYGYTFGSGTRLTVV.

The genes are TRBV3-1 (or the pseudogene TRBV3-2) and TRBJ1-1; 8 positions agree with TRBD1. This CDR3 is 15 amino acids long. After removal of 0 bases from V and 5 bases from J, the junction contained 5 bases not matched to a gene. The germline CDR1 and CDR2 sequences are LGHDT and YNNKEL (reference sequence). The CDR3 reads CASSQDGQGRTEAFF. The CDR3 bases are TGTGCCAGCAGCCAAGATGGACAGGGAAGAACTGAAGCTTTCTTT.

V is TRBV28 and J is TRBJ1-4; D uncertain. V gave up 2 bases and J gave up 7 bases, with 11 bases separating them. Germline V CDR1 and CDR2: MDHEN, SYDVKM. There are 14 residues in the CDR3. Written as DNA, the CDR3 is TGTGCCAGCAGTTTAATAGCTTTTGGTGAAAAACTGTTTTTT. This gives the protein CASSLIAFGEKLFF.

The DNA of the CDR3 is TGCGCCAGCAGCTTGGAGGCAGGGGTCCGCACAGATACGCAGTATTTT. It yields the protein CASSLEAGVRTDTQYF. The chain has TRBV5-1 and TRBJ2-3; possible D gene TRBD1, 6 bases. V gave up 0 bases and J gave up 1 base, with 12 bases separating them. This CDR3 is built from 16 residues. Germline V gene sequence: CDR1 SGHRS, CDR2 YFSETQ.

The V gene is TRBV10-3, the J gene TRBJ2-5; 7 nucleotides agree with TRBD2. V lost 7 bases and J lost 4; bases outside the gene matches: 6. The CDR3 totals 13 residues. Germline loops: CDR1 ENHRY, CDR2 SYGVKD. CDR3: CAIKQTGGETQYF. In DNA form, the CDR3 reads TGTGCCATCAAGCAAACGGGGGGAGAGACCCAGTACTTC.

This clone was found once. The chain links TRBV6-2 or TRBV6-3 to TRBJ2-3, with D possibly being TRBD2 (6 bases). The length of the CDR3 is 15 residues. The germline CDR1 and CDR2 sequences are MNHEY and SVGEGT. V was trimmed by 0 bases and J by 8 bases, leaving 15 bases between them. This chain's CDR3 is CASSYSTGFGGTQYF. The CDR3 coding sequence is TGTGCCAGCAGTTACTCGACCGGGTTCGGGGGTACGCAGTATTTT.

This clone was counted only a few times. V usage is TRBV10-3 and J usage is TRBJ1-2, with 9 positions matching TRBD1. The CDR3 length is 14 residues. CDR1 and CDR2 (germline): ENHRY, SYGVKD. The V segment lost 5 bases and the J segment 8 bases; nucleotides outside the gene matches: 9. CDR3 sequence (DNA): TGTGCCATCAGTTCACCGGGACAGGGCCCCGGCTACACCTTC. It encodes CAISSPGQGPGYTF.

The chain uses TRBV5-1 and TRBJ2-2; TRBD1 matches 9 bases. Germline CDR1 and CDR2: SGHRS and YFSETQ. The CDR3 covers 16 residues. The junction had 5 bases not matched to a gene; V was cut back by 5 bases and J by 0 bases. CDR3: CASRSTGGANTGELFF. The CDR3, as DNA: TGCGCCAGCAGATCTACAGGGGGCGCGAACACCGGGGAGCTGTTTTTT.

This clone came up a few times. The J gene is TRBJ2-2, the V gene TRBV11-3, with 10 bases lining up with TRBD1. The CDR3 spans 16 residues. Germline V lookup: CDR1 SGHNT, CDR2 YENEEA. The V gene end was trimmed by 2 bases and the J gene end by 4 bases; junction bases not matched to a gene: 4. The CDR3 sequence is CASSLQTGGITGELFF. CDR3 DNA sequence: TGTGCCAGCAGCTTACAGACAGGGGGCATCACCGGGGAGCTGTTTTTT.

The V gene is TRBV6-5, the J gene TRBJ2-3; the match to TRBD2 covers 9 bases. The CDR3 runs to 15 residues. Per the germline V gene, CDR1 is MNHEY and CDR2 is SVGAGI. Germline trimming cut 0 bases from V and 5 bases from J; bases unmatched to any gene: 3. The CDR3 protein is CASSYSAGGQDTQYF. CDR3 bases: TGTGCCAGCAGTTACTCCGCGGGAGGGCAAGATACGCAGTATTTT.

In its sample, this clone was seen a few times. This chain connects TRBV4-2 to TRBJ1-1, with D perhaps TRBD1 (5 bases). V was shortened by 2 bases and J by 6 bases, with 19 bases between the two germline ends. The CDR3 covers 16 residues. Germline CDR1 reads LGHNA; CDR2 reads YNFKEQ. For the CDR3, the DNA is TGTGCCAGCAGCCAATCCCAGTCAAGCCCGGGGGCTGAAGCTTTCTTT. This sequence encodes CASSQSQSSPGAEAFF.

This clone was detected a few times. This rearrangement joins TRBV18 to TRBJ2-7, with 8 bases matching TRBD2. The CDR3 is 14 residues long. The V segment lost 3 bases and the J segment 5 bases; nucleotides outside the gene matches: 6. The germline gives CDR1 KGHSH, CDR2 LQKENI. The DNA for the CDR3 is TGTGCCAGCTCACCTGGCGGGGGGACGAACGAGCAGTACTTC. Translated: CASSPGGGTNEQYF. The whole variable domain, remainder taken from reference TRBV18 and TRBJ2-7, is NAGVMQNPRHLVRRRGQEARLRCSPMKGHSHVYWYRQLPEEGLKFMVYLQKENIIDESGMPKERFSAEFPKEGPSILRIQQVVRGDSAAYFCASSPGGGTNEQYFGPGTRLTVT.

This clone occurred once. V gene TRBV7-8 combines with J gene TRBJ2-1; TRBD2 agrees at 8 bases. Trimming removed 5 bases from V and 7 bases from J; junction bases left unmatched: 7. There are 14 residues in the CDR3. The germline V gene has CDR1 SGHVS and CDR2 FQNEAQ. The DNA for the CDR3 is TGTGCCAGCAGCCCTCCGGGACTAGGGAATGAGCAGTTCTTC. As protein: CASSPPGLGNEQFF.

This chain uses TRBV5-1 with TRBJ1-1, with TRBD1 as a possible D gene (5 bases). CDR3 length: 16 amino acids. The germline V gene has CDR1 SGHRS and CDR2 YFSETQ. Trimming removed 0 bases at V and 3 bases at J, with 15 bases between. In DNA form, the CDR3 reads TGCGCCAGCAGCTTGGCCCCCGGGGGGTCAGACACTGAAGCTTTCTTT. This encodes CASSLAPGGSDTEAFF.

The CDR3 bases are TGTGCCAGCAGCGCGGGACTAGCGGGGGGGGGTCAAGAGACCCAGTACTTC. Its translation is CASSAGLAGGGQETQYF. The J gene is TRBJ2-5, the V gene TRBV9; 16 bases fit TRBD2. CDR3 length: 17 residues. The germline CDR1 and CDR2 sequences are SGDLS and YYNGEE. V trimming: 3 bases; J trimming: 2 bases; junction bases outside the gene matches: 4. Together with reference TRBV9 and TRBJ2-5, the CDR3 gives the full variable domain: DSGVTQTPKHLITATGQRVTLRCSPRSGDLSVYWYQQSLDQGLQFLIQYYNGEERAKGNILERFSAQQFPDLHSELNLSSLELGDSALYFCASSAGLAGGGQETQYFGPGTRLLVL.